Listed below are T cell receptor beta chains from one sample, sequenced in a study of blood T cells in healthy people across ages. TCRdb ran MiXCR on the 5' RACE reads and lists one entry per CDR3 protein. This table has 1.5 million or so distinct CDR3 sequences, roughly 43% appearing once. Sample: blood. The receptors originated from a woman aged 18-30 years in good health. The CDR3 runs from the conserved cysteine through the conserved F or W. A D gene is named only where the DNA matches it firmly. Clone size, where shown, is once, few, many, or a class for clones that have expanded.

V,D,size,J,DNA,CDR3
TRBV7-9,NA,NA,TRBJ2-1,TGTGCCAGCAGCCACCGACGAGGAGGGTTCCAAGAGACCCAGTTCTTC,CASSHRRGGFQETQFF
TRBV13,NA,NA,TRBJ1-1,TGTGCCAGCAGCTTAGGTGGCCAGTGGGCCAACACTGAAGCTTTCTTT,CASSLGGQWANTEAFF
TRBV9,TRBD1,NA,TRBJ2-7,TGTGCCAGCAGCATCCGGGACAGGGGGAGCGAGCAGTACTTC,CASSIRDRGSEQYF
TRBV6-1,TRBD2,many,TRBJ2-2,TGTGCCAGCAGAAAGACTAGCGGGAGGAGGTATCACGGGGAGCTGTTTTTT,CASRKTSGRRYHGELFF
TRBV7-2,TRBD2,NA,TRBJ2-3,TGTGCCAGCAGCCCCCGGGATAGCGGGATAGCCACAGATACGCAGTATTTT,CASSPRDSGIATDTQYF
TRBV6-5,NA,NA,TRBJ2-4,TGTGCCAGCAGATTGGGGGTAGTGCAGTACTTC,CASRLGVVQYF
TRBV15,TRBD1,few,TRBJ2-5,TGTGCCACCAGCAGCCCGACAGGGTTCCTGAAAAATGAGCAGTACTTC,CATSSPTGFLKNEQYF
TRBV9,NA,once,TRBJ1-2,TGTGCCAGCAGCGTAGTGGGGGCGGAGTATGGCTACACCTTC,CASSVVGAEYGYTF
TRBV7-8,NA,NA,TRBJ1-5,TGTGCCAGCAGCTTTGGGGGGGATAGGCAGCCCCAGCATTTT,CASSFGGDRQPQHF
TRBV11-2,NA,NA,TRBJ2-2,TGTGCCAGCAGCTTAGCCCGTACGAACACCGGGGGGCTGTTTTTT,CASSLARTNTGGLFF
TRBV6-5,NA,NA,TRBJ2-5,TGTGCCAGCAGTTACTTGGGGCAAGGTGGGGAGACCCAGTACTTC,CASSYLGQGGETQYF
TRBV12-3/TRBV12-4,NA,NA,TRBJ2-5,TGTGCCAGCAGTTGGGGGGCCCCTAAAGAGACCCAGTACTTC,CASSWGAPKETQYF
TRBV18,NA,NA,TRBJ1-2,TGTGCCAGCTCACCTCCCGGGACGGTCATCTATGGCTACACCTTC,CASSPPGTVIYGYTF
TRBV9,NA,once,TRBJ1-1,TGTGCCAGCAGCGGAACAGGGATGGACACTGAAGCTTTCTTT,CASSGTGMDTEAFF
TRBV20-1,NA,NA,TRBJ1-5,TGCAGTGCTAGAGGGACAGAAAAAGACAGGTTCAATCAGCCCCAGCATTTT,CSARGTEKDRFNQPQHF
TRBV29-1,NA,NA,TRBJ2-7,TGCAGCGTTGAGGATATACGGGGTAGGGAGCCCTACGAGCAGTACTTC,CSVEDIRGREPYEQYF
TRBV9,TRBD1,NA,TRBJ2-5,TGTGCCAGCAGCGCGCGGACAGGGACAGAGACCCAGTACTTC,CASSARTGTETQYF
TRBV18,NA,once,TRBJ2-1,TGTGCCAGCTCACCAAAAGCGCAGGGTTTAGGTGAGCAGTTCTTC,CASSPKAQGLGEQFF
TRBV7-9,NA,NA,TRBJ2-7,TGTGCCAGCAGCTTAACGGGGGATCGCTACGAGCAGTACTTC,CASSLTGDRYEQYF
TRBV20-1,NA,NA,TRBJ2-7,TGCAGTGCAAACAGACAGGGCGGGGACTTCCTTTCCTACGAGCAGTACTTC,CSANRQGGDFLSYEQYF
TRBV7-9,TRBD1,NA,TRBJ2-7,TGTGCCAGCGGCCCTCCCGGGACAGCGTCTTCCAAGCAGTACTTC,CASGPPGTASSKQYF
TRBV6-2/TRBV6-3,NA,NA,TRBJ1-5,TGTGCCAGCAACTTTAGACCCCGGACGGTTAGCAATCAGCCCCAGCATTTT,CASNFRPRTVSNQPQHF
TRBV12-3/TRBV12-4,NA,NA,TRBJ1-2,TGTGCCAGCAGTTTGTCGGCAGAATCAGTAGATGGCTGCACCTTC,CASSLSAESVDGCTF
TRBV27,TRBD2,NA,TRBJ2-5,TGTGCCAGCAGTTTCCCAGGGGGCACTAGCGGGGGGGCTGTAGATGAGCAGTACTTC,CASSFPGGTSGGAVDEQYF
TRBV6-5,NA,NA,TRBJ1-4,TGTGCCAGCAGTTACTCAGGCCGAATATCTAATGAAAAACTGTTTTTT,CASSYSGRISNEKLFF
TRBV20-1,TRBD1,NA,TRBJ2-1,TGCAGTGCTAGGGTTCTGACAGGGTGGGACAATGAGCAGTTCTTC,CSARVLTGWDNEQFF
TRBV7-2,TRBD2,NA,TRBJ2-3,TGTGCCAGCGTAACTAGCGGGAGGGAGGCGGATACGCAGTATTTT,CASVTSGREADTQYF
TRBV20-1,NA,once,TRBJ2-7,TGCAGTGTTAACCCCCCGGGAGTTGTAGGATACGAGCAGTACTTC,CSVNPPGVVGYEQYF
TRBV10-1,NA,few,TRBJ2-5,TGCGCCAGCAGTGAGTCGAGAGCAGAGACCCAGTACTTC,CASSESRAETQYF